The source of this T cell receptor beta chain is a study of blood T cell repertoires in COVID-19. TCRdb's copy holds only in-frame clones and misses some; the assay was immunoSEQ multiplex PCR. Among approximately 180,000 clones listed, about 91% were seen once. This CDR3 comprises 18 residues. After removal of 7 bases from V and 5 bases from J, the junction contained 15 bases not matched to a gene. The germline V gene has CDR1 LNHDA and CDR2 SQIVND (reference sequence). J is TRBJ2-2 and V is TRBV19, with TRBD2 matching 11 bases. The source of this sequence is a woman aged 45 to 65 with acute or convalescent COVID-19. The material sequenced was peripheral blood. CDR3 nucleotide sequence: TGTGCCAGTAAACCGGGACTAGCGGCCCTCAGGGCGACCGGGGAGCTGTTTTTT. Translated: CASKPGLAALRATGELFF.